The entry that follows covers one T cell receptor (beta chain) sequence. The V and J ends lost 1 base and 5 bases, in that order; junction bases with no gene match: 7. The CDR3 spans 16 residues. Germline lookup yields CDR1 SGDLS and CDR2 YYNGEE. Data came from immunoSEQ multiplex PCR; TCRdb stores just in-frame clones and leaves some out. The profile shows 600,000 to 750,000 clones, 80% to 95% of them singletons. The sample is drawn from a study of shared clonotypes between healthy human individuals. The chain recombines TRBV9 with TRBJ2-1, with 9 bases lining up with TRBD1. The sample comprised memory CD8+ T cells from PBMCs. The sample's subset: CD45RO+ cells pooled with CCR7-negative TemRA cells. This receptor was taken from a man aged 18 to 29 in good health. Some clones in this sample may be carry-over from other donors' samples. CDR3 coding DNA: TGTGCCAGCAGCGTACGTCCGGGACAGGGAGACAATGAGCAGTTCTTC. Encoded protein: CASSVRPGQGDNEQFF.